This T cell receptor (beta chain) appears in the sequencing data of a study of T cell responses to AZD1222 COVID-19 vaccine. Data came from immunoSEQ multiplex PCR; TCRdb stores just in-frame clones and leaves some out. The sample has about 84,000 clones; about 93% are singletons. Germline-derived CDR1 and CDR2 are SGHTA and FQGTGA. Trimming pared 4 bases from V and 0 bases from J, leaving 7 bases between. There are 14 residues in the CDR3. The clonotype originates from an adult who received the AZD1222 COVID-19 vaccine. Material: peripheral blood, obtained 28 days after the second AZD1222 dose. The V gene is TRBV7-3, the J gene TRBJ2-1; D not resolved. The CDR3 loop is CASSSLSSYNEQFF. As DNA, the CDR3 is TGTGCCAGCAGCTCCCTAAGCTCCTACAATGAGCAGTTCTTC.